The clone carrying this T cell receptor (beta chain) has only a few counts. This sample stems from a study of blood T cell repertoires in COVID-19. Study context: The samples span acute and convalescent COVID-19 from the United States, Italy and Spain. PBMCs, B-cell-depleted T cells, or T cells provided the cDNA or gDNA that made up the material.

In the study's own analysis: Estimation of nucleated cell counts was performed using reference gene primer amplification. Here immunoSEQ multiplex PCR was the method, and the copy in TCRdb shows in-frame clones only, minus some. D and trimming were read from the DNA, whereas the V and J calls and clone size are those reported in that table. Seen here are approximately 60,000 clones, around 82% observed once, and the top ten hold roughly 6%. The CDR3 covers 16 residues. V was pared by 4 bases and J by 7 bases, with 12 bases of the junction left unmatched. Germline V gives CDR1 SNHLY, CDR2 FYNNEI. Sequenced sample: peripheral blood. The rearrangement links TRBV2 to TRBJ1-5, with 8 bases identical to TRBD1. This sequence originates from a human donor in a cohort sampled during active COVID-19. The CDR3 here is CASSGVYGQGNQPQHF. The CDR3 DNA follows: TGTGCCAGCAGTGGTGTGTACGGACAGGGTAACCAGCCCCAGCATTTT.